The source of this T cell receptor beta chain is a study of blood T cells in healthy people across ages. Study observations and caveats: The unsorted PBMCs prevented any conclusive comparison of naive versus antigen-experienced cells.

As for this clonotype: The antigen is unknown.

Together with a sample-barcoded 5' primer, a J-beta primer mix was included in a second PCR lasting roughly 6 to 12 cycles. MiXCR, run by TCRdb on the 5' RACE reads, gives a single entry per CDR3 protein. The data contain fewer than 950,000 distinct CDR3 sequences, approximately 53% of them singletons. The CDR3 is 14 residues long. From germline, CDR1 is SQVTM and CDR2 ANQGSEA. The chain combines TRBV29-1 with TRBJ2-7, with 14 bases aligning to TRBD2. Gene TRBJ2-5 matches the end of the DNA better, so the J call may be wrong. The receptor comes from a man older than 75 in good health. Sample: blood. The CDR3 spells CSAGTSGSLGTQYF. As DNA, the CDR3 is TGCAGCGCCGGGACTAGCGGGAGTCTTGGGACCCAGTACTTC.